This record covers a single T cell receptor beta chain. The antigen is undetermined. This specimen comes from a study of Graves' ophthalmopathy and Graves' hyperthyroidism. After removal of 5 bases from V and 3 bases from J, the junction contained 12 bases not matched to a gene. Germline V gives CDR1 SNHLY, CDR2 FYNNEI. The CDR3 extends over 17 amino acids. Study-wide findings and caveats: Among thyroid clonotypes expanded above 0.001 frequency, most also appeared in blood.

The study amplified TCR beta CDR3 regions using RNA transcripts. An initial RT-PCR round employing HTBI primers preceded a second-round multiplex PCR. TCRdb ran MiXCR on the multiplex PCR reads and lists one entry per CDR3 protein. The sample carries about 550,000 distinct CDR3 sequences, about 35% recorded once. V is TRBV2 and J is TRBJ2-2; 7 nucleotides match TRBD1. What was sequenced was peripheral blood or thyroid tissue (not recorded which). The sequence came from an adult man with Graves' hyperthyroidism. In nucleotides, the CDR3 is TGTGCCAGCAGTTACTACGGAGGACAGGAGGACACCGGGGAGCTGTTTTTT. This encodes CASSYYGGQEDTGELFF.